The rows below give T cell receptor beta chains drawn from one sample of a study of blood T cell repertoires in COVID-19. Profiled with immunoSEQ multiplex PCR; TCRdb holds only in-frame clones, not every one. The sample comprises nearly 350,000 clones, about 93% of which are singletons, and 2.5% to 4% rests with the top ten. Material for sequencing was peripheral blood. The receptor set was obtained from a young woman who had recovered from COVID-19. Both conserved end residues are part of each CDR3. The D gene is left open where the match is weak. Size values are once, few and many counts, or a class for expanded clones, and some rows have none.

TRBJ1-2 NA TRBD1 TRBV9 TGTGCCAGCAGCGCTGGGGACAGGTACAATGGCTACACCTTC CASSAGDRYNGYTF
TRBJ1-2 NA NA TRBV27 TGTGCCAGCAGCCGCGGAGGAGGTCGGGGCTATGGCTACACCTTC CASSRGGGRGYGYTF
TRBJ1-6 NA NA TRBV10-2 TGCGCCAGCACCCTAGGAAATTCACCCCTCCACTTT CASTLGNSPLHF
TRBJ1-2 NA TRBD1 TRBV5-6 TGTGCCAGCACCCCTCTGAGCAGGGGGAACTATGGCTACACCTTC CASTPLSRGNYGYTF
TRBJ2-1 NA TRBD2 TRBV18 TGTGCCAGCTCACCACGGGAGGGGAGCTCCTACAATGAGCAGTTCTTC CASSPREGSSYNEQFF
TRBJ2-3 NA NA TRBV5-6 TGTGCCAGCAGTCGCGGCCTAAGGAGCACAGATACGCAGTATTTT CASSRGLRSTDTQYF
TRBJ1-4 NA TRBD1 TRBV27 TGTGCCAGCAGTTCCGGGACAGGGGGCCACCAACCTAATGAAAAACTGTTTTTT CASSSGTGGHQPNEKLFF
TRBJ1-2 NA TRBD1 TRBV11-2 TGTGCCAGCAGCTCCGGACAGGGGAGTGGCTACACCTTC CASSSGQGSGYTF
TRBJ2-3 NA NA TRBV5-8 TGTGCCAGCAGCCCCCACCACGGGAGCACAGATACGCAGTATTTT CASSPHHGSTDTQYF
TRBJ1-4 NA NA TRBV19 TGTGCCAGTACCCCAACCCCGGGACTTCAGAATGAAAAACTGTTTTTT CASTPTPGLQNEKLFF
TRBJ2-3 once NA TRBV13 TGTGCCAGCAGCTCCTACCAGGCAGATACGCAGTATTTT CASSSYQADTQYF
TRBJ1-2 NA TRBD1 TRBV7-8 TGTGCCAGCAGCTCCACTTACTCCACTCAGGGGGCTTTTGGTGGCTACACCTTC CASSSTYSTQGAFGGYTF
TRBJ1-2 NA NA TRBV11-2 TGTGCCAGCAGCTTAAGGCCACGGGGTGCCTATGGCTACACCTTC CASSLRPRGAYGYTF
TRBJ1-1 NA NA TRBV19 TGTGCCAGTAGTATATCGGACAGCAGACGTGAAGCTTTCTTT CASSISDSRREAFF
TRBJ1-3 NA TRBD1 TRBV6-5 TGTGCCAGCAGTAATAACAGGGGAGCGGGAAACACCATATATTTT CASSNNRGAGNTIYF
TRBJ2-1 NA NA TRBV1 TGCACCAGCAGCCAGGGCCTAGCGGCGCAAACCTACAATGAGCAGTTCTTC CTSSQGLAAQTYNEQFF
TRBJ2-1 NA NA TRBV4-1 TGCGCCAGCAGCCAAGAGGTGCGGTCCTACAATGAGCAGTTCTTC CASSQEVRSYNEQFF
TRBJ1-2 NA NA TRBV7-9 TGTGCCAGCAGGGACTTACAGGGAAACTATGGCTACACCTTC CASRDLQGNYGYTF
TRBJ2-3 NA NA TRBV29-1 TGCAGCGTTGAAGCCCTTTCTAGCACAGATACGCAGTATTTT CSVEALSSTDTQYF
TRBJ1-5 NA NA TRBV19 TGTGCCCGTACGGCGGGGGGCCGGGGGGGCGGCAATCAGCCCCAGCATTTT CARTAGGRGGGNQPQHF
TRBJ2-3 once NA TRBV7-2 TGTGCCAGCAGCTTAGACGGACACACAGATACGCAGTATTTT CASSLDGHTDTQYF
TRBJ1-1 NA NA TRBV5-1 TGCGCCAGCAGCCCCGGGACCGGGGGCACTGAAGCTTTCTTT CASSPGTGGTEAFF
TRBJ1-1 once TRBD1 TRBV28 TGTGCCAGCAGTTACAACAGGGGAACTGAAGCTTTCTTT CASSYNRGTEAFF
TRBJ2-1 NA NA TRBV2 TGTGCCAGCAGTGAAGCGTCAGGATCCTTGAGCTACAATGAGCAGTTCTTC CASSEASGSLSYNEQFF
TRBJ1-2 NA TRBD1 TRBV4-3 TGCGCCAGCAGCCAAGATACCGGGACAGGGTATTACGGCTACACCTTC CASSQDTGTGYYGYTF
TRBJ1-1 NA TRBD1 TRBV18 TGTGCCAGCTCACAGGGACAGTCGAACACTGAAGCTTTCTTT CASSQGQSNTEAFF
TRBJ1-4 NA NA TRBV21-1 TGTGCCAGCAAGGGGGTGAATTCTAATGAAAAACTGTTTTTT CASKGVNSNEKLFF
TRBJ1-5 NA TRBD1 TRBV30 TGTGCCTGGAATCTGGCAGGGGGCTATCAGCCCCAGCATTTT CAWNLAGGYQPQHF
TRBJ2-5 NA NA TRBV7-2 TGTGCCAGCAGCTTAGGTGTTTCTCGCTCGGGGGAGACCCAGTACTTC CASSLGVSRSGETQYF
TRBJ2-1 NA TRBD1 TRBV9 TGTGCCAGCAGCCCACGGGACAGGGCATACAATGAGCAGTTCTTC CASSPRDRAYNEQFF
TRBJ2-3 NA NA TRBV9 TGTGCCAGCAGAGGGCGGGGCACAGATACGCAGTATTTT CASRGRGTDTQYF
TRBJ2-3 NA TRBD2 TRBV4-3 TGCGCCAGCGGACTTAGCGGGAACACAGATACGCAGTATTTT CASGLSGNTDTQYF
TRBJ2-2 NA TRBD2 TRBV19 TGTGCCAGTAGGGGACTAATCGCGGGCACCGGGGAGCTGTTTTTT CASRGLIAGTGELFF
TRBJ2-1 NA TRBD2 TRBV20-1 TGCAGTGCTCGTGGACTAGCGGGGGACAATGAGCAGTTCTTC CSARGLAGDNEQFF
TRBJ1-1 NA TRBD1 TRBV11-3 TGTGCCAGCAGCTACAGACAGGGCCAAAACACTGAAGCTTTCTTT CASSYRQGQNTEAFF
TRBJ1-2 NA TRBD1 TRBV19 TGTGCCAGTAGTATTTCCCTCCGTCAGGGGGTAATAGGTGGCTACACCTTC CASSISLRQGVIGGYTF
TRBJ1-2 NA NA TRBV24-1 TGTGCCATCCGGGGGGGAACCGACTATGGCTACACCTTC CAIRGGTDYGYTF